These 5 T cell receptor beta chains came from one sample sequenced in a study of shared clonotypes between healthy human individuals. The assay was immunoSEQ multiplex PCR, and TCRdb's table has in-frame clones only and misses some. This sample carries around 700,000 clones, 60% to 80% of them seen once, and the ten largest clones take around 1.8%. What was sequenced was memory CD4+ T cells sorted from blood. Subset defined: CD45RA-negative fraction. The source is a woman aged 25-40 years in good health.

The chain joins TRBV29-1 to TRBJ2-1; D may match TRBD1 or TRBD2 (5 bases each). The V gene lost 3 bases and the J gene lost 10 bases, with 25 bases spanning the gap. Looked up from germline, CDR1 is SQVTM and CDR2 is ANQGSEA. This CDR3 contains 16 residues. CDR3 nucleotide sequence: TGCAGCGTTGATCTTGGGGGACGTGGTCGGCGTGGGGAGCAGTTCTTC. Its translation is CSVDLGGRGRRGEQFF.

V gene TRBV7-3 combines with J gene TRBJ2-3; 9 positions agree with TRBD2. V shed 2 bases and J 3 bases; nucleotides not matched to a gene: 3. CDR1 is SGHTA and CDR2 is FQGTGA in the germline V gene. The CDR3 is made up of 15 amino acids. The CDR3 nucleotides are TGTGCCAGCAGCTTACGGCTAGCGGGAACAGATACGCAGTATTTT. It specifies CASSLRLAGTDTQYF. The full variable domain, in which reference TRBV7-3 and TRBJ2-3 provide the parts outside the CDR3, is GAGVSQTPSNKVTEKGKYVELRCDPISGHTALYWYRQSLGQGPEFLIYFQGTGAADDSGLPNDRFFAVRPEGSVSTLKIQRTERGDSAVYLCASSLRLAGTDTQYFGPGTRLTVL.

This clone showed up just once. The chain has TRBV19 and TRBJ1-1; the match to TRBD1 covers 7 bases. Germline CDR1 is LNHDA and CDR2 is SQIVND (reference sequence). The CDR3 extends over 13 amino acids. Trimming removed 7 bases from V and 4 bases from J; junction bases left unmatched: 6. CDR3 residues: CASTRGPATEAFF. The CDR3 DNA follows: TGTGCCAGTACTAGGGGGCCGGCCACTGAAGCTTTCTTT.

The table lists this clone with a count of one. The genes are TRBV4-2 and TRBJ2-5, with TRBD2 as a possible D gene (6 bases). Trimming left V 5 bases short and J 0 bases short, with 16 bases between. Germline V gene sequence: CDR1 LGHNA, CDR2 YNFKEQ. The CDR3 has 16 amino acids. CDR3 nucleotide sequence: TGTGCCAGCAGCGATCCGGGACTCATTAACCAAGAGACCCAGTACTTC. This gives the protein CASSDPGLINQETQYF.

The V gene is TRBV10-1, the J gene TRBJ1-1; D uncertain. The CDR3 runs 14 residues. CDR1 is WNHNN, CDR2 SYGVQD, per germline (reference sequence). The V end lost 8 bases, the J end lost 2 bases, and 15 bases lay between the germline ends. This chain's CDR3 is CASPYRGSNTEAFF. CDR3 DNA: TGCGCCAGCCCCTACCGCGGCTCTAACACTGAAGCTTTCTTT.